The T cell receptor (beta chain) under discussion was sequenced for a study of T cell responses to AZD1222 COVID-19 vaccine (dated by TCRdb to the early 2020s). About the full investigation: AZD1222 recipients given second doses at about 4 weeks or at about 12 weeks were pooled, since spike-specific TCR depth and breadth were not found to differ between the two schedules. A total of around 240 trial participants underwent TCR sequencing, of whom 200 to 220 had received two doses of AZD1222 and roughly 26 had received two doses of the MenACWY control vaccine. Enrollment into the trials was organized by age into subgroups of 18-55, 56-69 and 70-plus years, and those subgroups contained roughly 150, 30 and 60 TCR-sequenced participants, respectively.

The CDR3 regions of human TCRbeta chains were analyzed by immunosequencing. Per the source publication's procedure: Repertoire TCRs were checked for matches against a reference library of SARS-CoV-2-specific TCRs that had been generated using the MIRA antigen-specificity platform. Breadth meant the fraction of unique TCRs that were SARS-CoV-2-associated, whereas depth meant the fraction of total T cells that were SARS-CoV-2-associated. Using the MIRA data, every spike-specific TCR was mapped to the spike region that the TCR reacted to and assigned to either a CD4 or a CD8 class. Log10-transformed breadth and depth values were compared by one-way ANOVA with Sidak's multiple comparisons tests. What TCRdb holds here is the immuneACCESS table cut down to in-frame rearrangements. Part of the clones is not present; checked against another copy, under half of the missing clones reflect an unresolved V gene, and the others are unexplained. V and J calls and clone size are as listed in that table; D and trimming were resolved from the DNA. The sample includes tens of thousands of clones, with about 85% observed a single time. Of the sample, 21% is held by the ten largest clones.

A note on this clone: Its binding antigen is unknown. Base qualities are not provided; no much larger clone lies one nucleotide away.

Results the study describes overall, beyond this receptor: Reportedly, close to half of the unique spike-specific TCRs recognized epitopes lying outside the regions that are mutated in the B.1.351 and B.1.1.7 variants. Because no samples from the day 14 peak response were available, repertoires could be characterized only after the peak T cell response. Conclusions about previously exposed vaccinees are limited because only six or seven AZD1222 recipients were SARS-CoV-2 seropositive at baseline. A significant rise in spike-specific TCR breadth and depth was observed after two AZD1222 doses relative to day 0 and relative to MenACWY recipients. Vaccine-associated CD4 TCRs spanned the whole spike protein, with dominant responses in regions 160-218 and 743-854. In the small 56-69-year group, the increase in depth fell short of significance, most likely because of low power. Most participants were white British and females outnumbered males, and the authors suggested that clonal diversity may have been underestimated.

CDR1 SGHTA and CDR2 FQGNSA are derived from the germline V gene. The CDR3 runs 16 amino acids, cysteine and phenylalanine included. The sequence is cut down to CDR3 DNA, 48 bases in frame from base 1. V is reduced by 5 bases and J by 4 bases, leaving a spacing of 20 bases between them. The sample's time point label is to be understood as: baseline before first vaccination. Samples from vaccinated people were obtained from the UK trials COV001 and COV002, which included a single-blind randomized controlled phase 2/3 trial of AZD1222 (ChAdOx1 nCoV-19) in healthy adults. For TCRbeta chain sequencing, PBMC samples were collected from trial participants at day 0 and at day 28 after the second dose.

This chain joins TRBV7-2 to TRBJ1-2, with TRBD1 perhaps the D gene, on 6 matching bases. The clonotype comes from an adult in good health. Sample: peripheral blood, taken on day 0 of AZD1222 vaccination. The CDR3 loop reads CASSPAIQGFTYGYTF. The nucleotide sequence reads TGTGCCAGCAGCCCGGCTATACAGGGTTTCACCTATGGCTACACCTTC.